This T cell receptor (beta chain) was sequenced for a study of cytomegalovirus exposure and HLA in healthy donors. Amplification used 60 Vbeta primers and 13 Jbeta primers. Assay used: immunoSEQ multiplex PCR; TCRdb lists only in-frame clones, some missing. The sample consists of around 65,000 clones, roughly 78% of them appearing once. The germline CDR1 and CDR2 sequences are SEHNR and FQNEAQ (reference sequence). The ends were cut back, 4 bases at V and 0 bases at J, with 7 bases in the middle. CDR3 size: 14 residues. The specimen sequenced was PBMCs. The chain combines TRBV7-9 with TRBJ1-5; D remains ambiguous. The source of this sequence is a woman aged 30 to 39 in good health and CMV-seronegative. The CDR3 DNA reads TGTGCCAGCAGCTACGGAGATAGCAATCAGCCCCAGCATTTT. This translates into CASSYGDSNQPQHF.